What follows are 4 T cell receptor beta chains derived from one specimen sequenced in a study of control samples from healthy donors and cancer patients (dated by TCRdb to about 2020). Libraries were built with the immunoSEQ multiplex PCR assay. Sourced from immuneACCESS, this table was stored by TCRdb with only in-frame sequences that have V and J called. A share of the clones is absent; for the studies checked, an unresolved V gene accounts for under half, and the remainder has no known explanation. The sample table records 99,000 or so clones; 82% of these occur just once. Clones ranked in the top ten supply roughly 2% of the sample. The material sequenced was blood. Receptors were obtained from a man aged 60 to 69 in good health.

On this clone itself: At the DNA level, this CDR3 is encoded by other sequences in the same sample as well. The V call is TRBV13, the J call TRBJ2-7; the match to TRBD1 covers 8 bases. CDR3 length: 15 residues. Germline values: CDR1 PRHDT, CDR2 FYEKMQ (reference sequence). Trimming removed 3 bases from V and 6 bases from J; junction bases left unmatched: 10. The CDR3 sequence is CASSLEGQGAGEQYF. DNA for the CDR3: TGTGCCAGCAGCTTGGAGGGGCAGGGGGCCGGCGAGCAGTACTTC.

J is TRBJ2-1 and V is TRBV15; a possible D gene is TRBD2 (6 bases). The V end was cut by 3 bases, the J end by 7 bases, with 16 bases between. Germline values: CDR1 LNHNV, CDR2 YYDKDF (reference sequence). This CDR3 is built from 15 residues. This CDR3 is CATSSPGTSGNEQFF. CDR3 sequence (DNA): TGTGCCACCAGCAGTCCCGGGACTTCGGGGAATGAGCAGTTCTTC.

This chain links TRBV27 with TRBJ2-1; D tentatively reads TRBD1 or TRBD2 (6 bases each). The V end lost 3 bases, the J end lost 7 bases, and 19 bases lay between the germline ends. Germline V CDR1 and CDR2: MNHEY, SMNVEV (reference sequence). The CDR3 sequence is 16 residues long. In DNA form, the CDR3 reads TGTGCCAGCAGTTTGCGGAGGGGGGCTAGGGCTAATGAGCAGTTCTTC. Protein sequence: CASSLRRGARANEQFF.

The chain links TRBV19 to TRBJ2-2; possibly TRBD2 for D (6 bases). The CDR3 sequence is 15 residues long. The V gene's germline CDR1 is LNHDA and CDR2 SQIVND (reference sequence). V was shortened by 4 bases and J by 4 bases, with 13 bases between the two germline ends. CDR3 region: CASSKREAGTGELFF. The CDR3 region has the DNA TGTGCCAGTAGTAAGAGGGAGGCAGGCACCGGGGAGCTGTTTTTT.